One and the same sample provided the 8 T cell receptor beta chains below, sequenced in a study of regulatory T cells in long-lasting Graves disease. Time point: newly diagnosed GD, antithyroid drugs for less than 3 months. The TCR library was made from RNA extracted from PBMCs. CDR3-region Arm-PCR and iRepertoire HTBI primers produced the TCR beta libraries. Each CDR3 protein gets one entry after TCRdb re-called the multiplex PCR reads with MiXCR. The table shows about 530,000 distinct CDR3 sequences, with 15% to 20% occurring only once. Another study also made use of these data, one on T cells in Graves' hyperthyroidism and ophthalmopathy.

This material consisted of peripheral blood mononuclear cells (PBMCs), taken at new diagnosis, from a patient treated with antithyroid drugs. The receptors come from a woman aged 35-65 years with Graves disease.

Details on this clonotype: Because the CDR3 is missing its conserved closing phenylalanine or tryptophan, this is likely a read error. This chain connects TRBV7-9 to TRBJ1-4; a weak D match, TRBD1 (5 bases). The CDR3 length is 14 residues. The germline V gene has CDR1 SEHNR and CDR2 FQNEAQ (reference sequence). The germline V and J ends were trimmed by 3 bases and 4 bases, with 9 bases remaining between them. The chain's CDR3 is CASSLGGGNEKLFL. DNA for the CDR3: TGTGCCAGCAGCTTGGGGGGAGGTAATGAAAAACTGTTTCTT.

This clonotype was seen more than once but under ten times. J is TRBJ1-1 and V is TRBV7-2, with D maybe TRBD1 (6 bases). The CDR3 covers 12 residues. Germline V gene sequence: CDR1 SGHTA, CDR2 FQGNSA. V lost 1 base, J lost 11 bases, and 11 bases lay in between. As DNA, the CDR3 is TGTGCCAGCAGCTTAGTCGGGGGCTTTGCTTTCTTT. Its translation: CASSLVGGFAFF.

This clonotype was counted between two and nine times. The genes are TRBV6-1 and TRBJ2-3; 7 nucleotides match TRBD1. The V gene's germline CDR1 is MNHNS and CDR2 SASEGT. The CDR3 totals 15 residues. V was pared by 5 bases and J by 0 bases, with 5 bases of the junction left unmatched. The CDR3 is CASSHRGLSTDTQYF. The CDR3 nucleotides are TGTGCCAGCAGTCACAGGGGCCTCAGCACAGATACGCAGTATTTT.

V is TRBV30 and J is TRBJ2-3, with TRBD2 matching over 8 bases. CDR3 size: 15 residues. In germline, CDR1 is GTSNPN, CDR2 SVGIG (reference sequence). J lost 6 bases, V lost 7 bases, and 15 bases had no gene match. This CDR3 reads CASEGGTGGVDTQYF. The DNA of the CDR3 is TGTGCCTCGGAAGGGGGTACGGGGGGGGTGGATACGCAGTATTTT.

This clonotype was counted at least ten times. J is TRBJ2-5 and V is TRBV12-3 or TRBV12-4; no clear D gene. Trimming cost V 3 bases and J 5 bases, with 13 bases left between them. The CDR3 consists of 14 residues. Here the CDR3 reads CASSFGLSSETQYF. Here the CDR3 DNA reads TGTGCCAGCAGTTTTGGGCTATCGTCTGAGACCCAGTACTTC.

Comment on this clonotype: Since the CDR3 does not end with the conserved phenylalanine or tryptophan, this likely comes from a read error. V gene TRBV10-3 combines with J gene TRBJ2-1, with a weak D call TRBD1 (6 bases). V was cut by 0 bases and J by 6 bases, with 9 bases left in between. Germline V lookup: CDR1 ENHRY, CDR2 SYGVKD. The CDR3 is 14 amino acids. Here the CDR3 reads CAISESTGSNEQFL. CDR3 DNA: TGTGCCATCAGTGAGTCCACAGGGTCCAATGAGCAGTTCCTC.

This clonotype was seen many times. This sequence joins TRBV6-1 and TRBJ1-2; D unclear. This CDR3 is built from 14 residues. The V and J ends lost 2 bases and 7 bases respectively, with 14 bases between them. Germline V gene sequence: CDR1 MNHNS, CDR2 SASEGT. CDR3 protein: CASSEPHTLFGYTF. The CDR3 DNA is TGTGCCAGCAGTGAACCCCATACGCTATTTGGCTACACCTTC.

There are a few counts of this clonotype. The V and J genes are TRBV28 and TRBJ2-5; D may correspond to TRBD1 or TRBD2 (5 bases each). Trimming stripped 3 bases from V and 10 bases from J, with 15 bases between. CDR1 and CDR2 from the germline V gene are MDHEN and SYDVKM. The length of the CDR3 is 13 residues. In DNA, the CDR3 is TGTGCCAGCAGTTTGGGTCATCCGAGGGGCCAGTACTTC. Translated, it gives CASSLGHPRGQYF.